This T cell receptor (beta chain) was recorded in a study of cytomegalovirus exposure and HLA in healthy donors. Study-wide background: A data release that came early held tens of millions of unique TCRs from HLA-typed donors.

Note on this clone: The antigen is undetermined. Other DNA sequences in the same sample also yield this CDR3.

The study, taken as a whole, reports: HLA-A and HLA-B allele assignments for most subjects were reportedly predicted accurately using TCR beta sequences. Roughly uniform depth of sequencing across donors was assumed in presence/absence analyses.

Amplification used 60 Vbeta primers and 13 Jbeta primers. Sequencing used immunoSEQ multiplex PCR; TCRdb keeps in-frame clones, though not all of them. The table has about 240,000 clones, about 80% seen once. Sequencing input: PBMCs. The source of this sequence is a middle-aged woman in good health and CMV-seropositive.

The CDR3 sequence is CASSVGSNNEQFF. CDR3 nucleotides: TGTGCCAGCAGCGTCGGGAGTAACAATGAGCAGTTCTTC. This chain uses TRBV9 with TRBJ2-1; D perhaps matches TRBD2 (6 bases). Germline assignment: CDR1 SGDLS and CDR2 YYNGEE. The CDR3 has 13 residues. Trimming removed 2 bases from V and 5 bases from J, with 8 bases in between.